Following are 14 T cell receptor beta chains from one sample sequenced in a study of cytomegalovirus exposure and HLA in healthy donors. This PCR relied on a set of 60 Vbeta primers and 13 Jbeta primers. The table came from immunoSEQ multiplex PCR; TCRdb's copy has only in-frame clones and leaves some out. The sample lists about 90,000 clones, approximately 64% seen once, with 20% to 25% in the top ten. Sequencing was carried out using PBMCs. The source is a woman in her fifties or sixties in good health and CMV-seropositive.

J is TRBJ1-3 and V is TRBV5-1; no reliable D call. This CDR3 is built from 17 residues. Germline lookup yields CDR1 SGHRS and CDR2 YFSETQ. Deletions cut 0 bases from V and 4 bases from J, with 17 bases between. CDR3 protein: CASSLGLQRVTGNTIYF. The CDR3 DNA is TGCGCCAGCAGCTTGGGTCTGCAGAGGGTTACAGGAAACACCATATATTTT.

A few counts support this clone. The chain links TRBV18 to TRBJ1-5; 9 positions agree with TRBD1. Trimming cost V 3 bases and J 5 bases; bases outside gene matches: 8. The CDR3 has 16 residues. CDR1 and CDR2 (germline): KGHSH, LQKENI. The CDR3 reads CASSPRQGVGDQPQHF. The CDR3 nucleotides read TGTGCCAGCTCACCCCGACAGGGGGTGGGGGATCAGCCCCAGCATTTT.

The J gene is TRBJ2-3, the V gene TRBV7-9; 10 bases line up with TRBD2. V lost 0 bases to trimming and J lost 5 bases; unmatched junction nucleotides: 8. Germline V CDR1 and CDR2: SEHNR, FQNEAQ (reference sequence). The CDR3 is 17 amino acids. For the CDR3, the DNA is TGTGCCAGCAGCTTAGCTGAAGCGGGGGGGCAGGGAGATACGCAGTATTTT. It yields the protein CASSLAEAGGQGDTQYF.

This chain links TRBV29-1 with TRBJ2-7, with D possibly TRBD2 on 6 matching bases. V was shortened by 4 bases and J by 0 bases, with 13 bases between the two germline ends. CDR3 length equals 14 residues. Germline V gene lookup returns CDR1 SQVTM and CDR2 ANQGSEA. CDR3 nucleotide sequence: TGCAGCGTTGGGATAGCGGCTAGCTCCTACGAGCAGTACTTC. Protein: CSVGIAASSYEQYF.

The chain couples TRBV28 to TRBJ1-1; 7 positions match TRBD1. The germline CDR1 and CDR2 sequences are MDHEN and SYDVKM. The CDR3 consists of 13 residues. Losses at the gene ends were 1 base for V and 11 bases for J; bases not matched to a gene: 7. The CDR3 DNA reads TGTGCCAGCAGTTTATTTCAGGGGGTTACGGCTTTCTTT. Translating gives CASSLFQGVTAFF.

In DNA, the CDR3 is TGTGCCAGCAGCTTGACAGGGAGATATGCAACTAATGAAAAACTGTTTTTT. The encoded protein is CASSLTGRYATNEKLFF. The V call is TRBV5-6, the J call TRBJ1-4, with D possibly TRBD1 on 6 matching bases. The CDR3 has 17 amino acids. Looked up from germline, CDR1 is SGHDT and CDR2 is YYEEEE. Trimming removed 1 base from V and 0 bases from J, with 13 bases in between. The whole variable domain, filled in from reference TRBV5-6 and TRBJ1-4, reads DAGVTQSPTHLIKTRGQQVTLRCSPKSGHDTVSWYQQALGQGPQFIFQYYEEEERQRGNFPDRFSGHQFPNYSSELNVNALLLGDSALYLCASSLTGRYATNEKLFFGSGTQLSVL.

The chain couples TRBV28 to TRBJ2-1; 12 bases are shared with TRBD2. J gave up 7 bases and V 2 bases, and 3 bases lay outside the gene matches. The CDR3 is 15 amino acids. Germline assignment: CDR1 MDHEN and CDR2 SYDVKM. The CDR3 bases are TGTGCCAGCAGTTTAGTCCTAGCGGGGGGGAATGAGCAGTTCTTC. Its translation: CASSLVLAGGNEQFF.

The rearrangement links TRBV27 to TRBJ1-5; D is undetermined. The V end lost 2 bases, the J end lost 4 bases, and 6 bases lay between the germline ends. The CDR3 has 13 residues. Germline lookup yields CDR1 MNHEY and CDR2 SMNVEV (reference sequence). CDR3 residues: CASSLRENQPQHF. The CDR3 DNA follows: TGTGCCAGCAGTTTAAGAGAAAATCAGCCCCAGCATTTT.

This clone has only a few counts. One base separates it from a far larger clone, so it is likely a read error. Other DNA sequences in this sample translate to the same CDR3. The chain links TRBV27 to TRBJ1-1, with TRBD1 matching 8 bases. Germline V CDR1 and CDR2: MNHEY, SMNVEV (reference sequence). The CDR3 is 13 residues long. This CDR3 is CASSLNPGQEAFF. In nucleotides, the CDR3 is TGTGCCAGCAGTTTAAATCCGGGACAGGAAGCTTTTTTT.

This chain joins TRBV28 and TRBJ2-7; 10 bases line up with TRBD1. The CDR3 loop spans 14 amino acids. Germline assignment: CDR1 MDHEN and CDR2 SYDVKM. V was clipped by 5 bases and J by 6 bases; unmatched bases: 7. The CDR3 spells CASSLDRGLSEQYF. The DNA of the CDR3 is TGTGCCAGCAGTCTAGACAGGGGGCTAAGCGAGCAGTACTTC.

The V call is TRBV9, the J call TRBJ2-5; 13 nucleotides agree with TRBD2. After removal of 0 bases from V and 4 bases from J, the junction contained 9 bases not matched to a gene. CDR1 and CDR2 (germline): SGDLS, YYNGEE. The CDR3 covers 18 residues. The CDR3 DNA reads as TGTGCCAGCAGCGTAGGCGAGACTAGCGGGGGGCCATTAGAGACCCAGTACTTC. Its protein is CASSVGETSGGPLETQYF.

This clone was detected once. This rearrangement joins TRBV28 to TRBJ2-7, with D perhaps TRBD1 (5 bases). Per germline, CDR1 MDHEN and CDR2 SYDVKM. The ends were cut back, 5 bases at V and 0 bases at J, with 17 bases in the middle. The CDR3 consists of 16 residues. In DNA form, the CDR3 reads TGTGCCAGCAGTGCCAGTTCCGTGGGGCGCTCCTACGAGCAGTACTTC. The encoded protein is CASSASSVGRSYEQYF.

CDR3 in DNA: TGCGCCAGCAGTGAAGGGTACGGAGACGCGGGTAGCAATCAGCCCCAGCATTTT. It is translated as CASSEGYGDAGSNQPQHF. The rearrangement uses TRBV10-2 and TRBJ1-5; no clear D. The CDR3 length is 18 residues. Germline CDR1 reads WSHSY; CDR2 reads SAAADI. V shed 3 bases and J shed 0 bases, with 18 bases lying between them.

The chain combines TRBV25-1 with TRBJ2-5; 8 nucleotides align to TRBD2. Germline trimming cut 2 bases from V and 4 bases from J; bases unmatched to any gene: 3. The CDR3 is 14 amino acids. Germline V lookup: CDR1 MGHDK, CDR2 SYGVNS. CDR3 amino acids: CASSEKSGGETQYF. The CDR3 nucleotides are TGTGCCAGCAGTGAAAAAAGCGGGGGAGAGACCCAGTACTTC. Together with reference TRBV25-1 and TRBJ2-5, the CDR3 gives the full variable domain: EADIYQTPRYLVIGTGKKITLECSQTMGHDKMYWYQQDPGMELHLIHYSYGVNSTEKGDLSSESTVSRIRTEHFPLTLESARPSHTSQYLCASSEKSGGETQYFGPGTRLLVL.